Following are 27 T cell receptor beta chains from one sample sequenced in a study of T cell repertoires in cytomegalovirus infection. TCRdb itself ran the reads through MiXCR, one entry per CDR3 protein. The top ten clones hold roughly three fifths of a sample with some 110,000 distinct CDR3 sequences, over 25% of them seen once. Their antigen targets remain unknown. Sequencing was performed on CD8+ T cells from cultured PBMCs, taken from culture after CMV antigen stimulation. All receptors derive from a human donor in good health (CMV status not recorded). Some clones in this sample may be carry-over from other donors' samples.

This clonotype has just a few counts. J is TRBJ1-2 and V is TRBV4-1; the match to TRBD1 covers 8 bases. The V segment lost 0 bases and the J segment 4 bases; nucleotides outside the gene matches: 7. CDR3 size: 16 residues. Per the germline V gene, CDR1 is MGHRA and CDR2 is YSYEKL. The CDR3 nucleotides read TGCGCCAGCAGCCAAGATCCGGGACAGGACGTCTATGGCTACACCTTC. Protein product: CASSQDPGQDVYGYTF.

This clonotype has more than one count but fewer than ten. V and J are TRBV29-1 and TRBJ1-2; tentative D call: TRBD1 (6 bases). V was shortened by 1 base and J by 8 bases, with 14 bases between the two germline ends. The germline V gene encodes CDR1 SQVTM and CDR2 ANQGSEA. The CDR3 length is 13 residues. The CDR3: CSVEGWGPDGYTF. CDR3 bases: TGCAGCGTTGAAGGGTGGGGGCCGGACGGCTACACCTTC.

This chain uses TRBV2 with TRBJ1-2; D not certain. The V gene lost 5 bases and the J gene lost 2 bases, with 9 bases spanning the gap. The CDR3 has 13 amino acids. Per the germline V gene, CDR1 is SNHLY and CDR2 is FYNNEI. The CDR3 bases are TGTGCCAGCAGTTGGGGAGGGAACTATGGCTACACCTTC. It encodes CASSWGGNYGYTF.

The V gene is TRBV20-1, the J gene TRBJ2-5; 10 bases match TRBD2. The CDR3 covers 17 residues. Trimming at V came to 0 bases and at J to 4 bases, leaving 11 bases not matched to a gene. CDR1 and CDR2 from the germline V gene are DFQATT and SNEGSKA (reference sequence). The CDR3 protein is CSAREELAGVKGETQYF. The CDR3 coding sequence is TGCAGTGCTAGAGAGGAGCTAGCGGGGGTGAAGGGAGAGACCCAGTACTTC.

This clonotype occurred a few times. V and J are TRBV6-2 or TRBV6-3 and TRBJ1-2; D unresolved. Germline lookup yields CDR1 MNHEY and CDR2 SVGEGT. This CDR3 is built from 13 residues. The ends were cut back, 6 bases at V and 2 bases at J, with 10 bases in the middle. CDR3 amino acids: CASSFGVNYGYTF. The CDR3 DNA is TGTGCCAGCAGCTTTGGGGTCAACTATGGCTACACCTTC.

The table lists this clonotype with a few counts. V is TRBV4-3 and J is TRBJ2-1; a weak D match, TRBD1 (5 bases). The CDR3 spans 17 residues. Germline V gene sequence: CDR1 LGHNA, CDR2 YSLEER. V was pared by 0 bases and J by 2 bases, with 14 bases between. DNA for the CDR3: TGCGCCAGCAGCCAAGATTTAGGGGATGGCGCCTACAATGAGCAGTTCTTC. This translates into CASSQDLGDGAYNEQFF.

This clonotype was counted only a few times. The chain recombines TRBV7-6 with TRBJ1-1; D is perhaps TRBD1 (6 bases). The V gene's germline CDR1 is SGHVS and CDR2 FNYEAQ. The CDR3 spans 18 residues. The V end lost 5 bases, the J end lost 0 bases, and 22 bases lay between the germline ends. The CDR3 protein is CASSAPGQGTSLNTEAFF. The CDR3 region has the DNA TGTGCCAGCAGCGCACCGGGACAAGGGACCAGCTTGAACACTGAAGCTTTCTTT. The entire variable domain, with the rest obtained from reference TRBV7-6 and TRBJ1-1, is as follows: GAGVSQSPRYKVTKRGQDVALRCDPISGHVSLYWYRQALGQGPEFLTYFNYEAQQDKSGLPNDRFSAERPEGSISTLTIQRTEQRDSAMYRCASSAPGQGTSLNTEAFFGQGTRLTVV.

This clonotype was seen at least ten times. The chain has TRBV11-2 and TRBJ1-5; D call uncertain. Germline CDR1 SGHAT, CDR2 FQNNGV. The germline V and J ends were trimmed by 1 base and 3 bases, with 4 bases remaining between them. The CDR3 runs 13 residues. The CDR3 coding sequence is TGTGCCAGCAGCTTAGGTTACAATCAGCCCCAGCATTTT. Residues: CASSLGYNQPQHF.

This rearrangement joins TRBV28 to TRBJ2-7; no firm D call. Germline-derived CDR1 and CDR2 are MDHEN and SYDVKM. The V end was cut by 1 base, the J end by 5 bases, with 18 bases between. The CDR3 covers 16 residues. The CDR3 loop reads CASSLFFRQVGHEQYF. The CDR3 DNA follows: TGTGCCAGCAGTTTATTTTTTAGGCAGGTCGGACACGAGCAGTACTTC.

The CDR3 nucleotides are TGTGCCAGCAGCTTAATCCTGGACGGCGGTGAGCAGTACTTC. Translated: CASSLILDGGEQYF. The chain joins TRBV7-2 to TRBJ2-7; D is unresolved. The CDR3 has 14 amino acids. Germline CDR1 and CDR2: SGHTA and FQGNSA. The V gene lost 2 bases and the J gene lost 7 bases, with 15 bases spanning the gap. Full variable domain (rest looked up from reference TRBV7-2 and TRBJ2-7): GAGVSQSPSNKVTEKGKDVELRCDPISGHTALYWYRQSLGQGLEFLIYFQGNSAPDKSGLPSDRFSAERTGGSVSTLTIQRTQQEDSAVYLCASSLILDGGEQYFGPGTRLTVT.

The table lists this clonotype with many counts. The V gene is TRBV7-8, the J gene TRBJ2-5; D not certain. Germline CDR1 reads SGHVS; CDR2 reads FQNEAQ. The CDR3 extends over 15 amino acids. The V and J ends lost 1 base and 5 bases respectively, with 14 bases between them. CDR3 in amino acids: CASSLVFRRAETQYF. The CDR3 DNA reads TGTGCCAGCAGCTTAGTATTTCGTCGTGCGGAGACCCAGTACTTC.

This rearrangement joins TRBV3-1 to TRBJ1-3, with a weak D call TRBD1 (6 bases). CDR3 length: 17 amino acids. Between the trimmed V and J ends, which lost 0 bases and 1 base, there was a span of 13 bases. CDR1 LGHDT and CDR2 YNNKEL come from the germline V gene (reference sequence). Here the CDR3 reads CASSQDASGASGNTIYF. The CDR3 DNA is TGTGCCAGCAGCCAAGATGCTTCGGGGGCTTCTGGAAACACCATATATTTT.

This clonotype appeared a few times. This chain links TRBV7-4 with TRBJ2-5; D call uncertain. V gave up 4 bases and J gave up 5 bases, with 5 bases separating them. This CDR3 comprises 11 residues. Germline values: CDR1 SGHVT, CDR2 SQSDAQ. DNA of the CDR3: TGTGCCAGCAGCTCTCGGGAGACCCAGTACTTC. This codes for CASSSRETQYF. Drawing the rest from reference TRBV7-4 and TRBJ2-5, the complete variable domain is GAGVSQSPRYKVAKRGRDVALRCDSISGHVTLYWYRQTLGQGSEVLTYSQSDAQRDKSGRPSGRFSAERPERSVSTLKIQRTEQGDSAVYLCASSSRETQYFGPGTRLLVL.

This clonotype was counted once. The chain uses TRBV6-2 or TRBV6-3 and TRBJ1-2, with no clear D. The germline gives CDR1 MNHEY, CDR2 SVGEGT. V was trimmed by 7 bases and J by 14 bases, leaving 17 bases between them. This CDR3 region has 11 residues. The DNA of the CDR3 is TGTGCCAGCAAATCGGACCCGCGCCTGACCTTC. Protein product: CASKSDPRLTF.

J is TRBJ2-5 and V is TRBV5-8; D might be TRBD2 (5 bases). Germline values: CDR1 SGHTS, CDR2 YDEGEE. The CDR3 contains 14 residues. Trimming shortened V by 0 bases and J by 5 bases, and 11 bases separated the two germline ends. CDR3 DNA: TGTGCCAGCAGCTTGGGACTAAATCGCGAGACCCAGTACTTC. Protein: CASSLGLNRETQYF.

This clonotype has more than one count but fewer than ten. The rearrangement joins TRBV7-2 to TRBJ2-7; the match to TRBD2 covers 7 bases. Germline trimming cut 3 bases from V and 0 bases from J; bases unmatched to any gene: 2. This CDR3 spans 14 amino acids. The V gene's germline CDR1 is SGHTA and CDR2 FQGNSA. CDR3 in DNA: TGTGCCAGCAGCTTTGGCGGGGGCTCCTACGAGCAGTACTTC. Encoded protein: CASSFGGGSYEQYF.

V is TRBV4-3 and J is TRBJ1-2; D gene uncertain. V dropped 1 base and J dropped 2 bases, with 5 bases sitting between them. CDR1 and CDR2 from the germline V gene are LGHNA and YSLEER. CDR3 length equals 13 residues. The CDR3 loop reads CASSQVINYGYTF. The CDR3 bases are TGCGCCAGCAGCCAAGTCATAAACTATGGCTACACCTTC.

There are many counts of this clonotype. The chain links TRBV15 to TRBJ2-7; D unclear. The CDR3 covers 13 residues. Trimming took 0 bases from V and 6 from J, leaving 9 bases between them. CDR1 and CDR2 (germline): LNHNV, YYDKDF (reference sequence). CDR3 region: CATSRDSGAEQYF. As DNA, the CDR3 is TGTGCCACCAGCAGAGATTCTGGTGCCGAGCAGTACTTC.

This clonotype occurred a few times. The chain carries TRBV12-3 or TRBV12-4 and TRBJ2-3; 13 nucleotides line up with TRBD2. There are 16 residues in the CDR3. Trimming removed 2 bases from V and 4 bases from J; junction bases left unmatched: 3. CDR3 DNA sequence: TGTGCCAGCAGTTTAACTAGCGGGGGGGCCGCAGATACGCAGTATTTT. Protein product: CASSLTSGGAADTQYF.

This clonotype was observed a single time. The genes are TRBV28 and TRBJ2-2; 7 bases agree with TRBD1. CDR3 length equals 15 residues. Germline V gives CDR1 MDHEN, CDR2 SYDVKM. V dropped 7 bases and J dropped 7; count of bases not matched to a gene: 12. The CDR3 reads CASILPRQGDGELFF. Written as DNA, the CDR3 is TGTGCCAGCATCCTACCTAGGCAGGGGGACGGGGAGCTGTTTTTT.

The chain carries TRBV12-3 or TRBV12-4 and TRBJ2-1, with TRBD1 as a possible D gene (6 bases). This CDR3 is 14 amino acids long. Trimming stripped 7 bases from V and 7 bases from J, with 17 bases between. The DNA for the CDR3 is TGTGCCAGCACCTACGAAACGAGGGGGAATGAGCAGTTCTTC. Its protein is CASTYETRGNEQFF.

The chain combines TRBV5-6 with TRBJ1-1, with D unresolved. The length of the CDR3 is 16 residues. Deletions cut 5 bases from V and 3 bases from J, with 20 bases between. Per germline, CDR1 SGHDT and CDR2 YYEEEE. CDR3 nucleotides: TGTGCCAGCAGTATTTTTCCCGGCACCCTGGACACTGAAGCTTTCTTT. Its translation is CASSIFPGTLDTEAFF. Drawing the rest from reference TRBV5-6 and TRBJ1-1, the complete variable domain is DAGVTQSPTHLIKTRGQQVTLRCSPKSGHDTVSWYQQALGQGPQFIFQYYEEEERQRGNFPDRFSGHQFPNYSSELNVNALLLGDSALYLCASSIFPGTLDTEAFFGQGTRLTVV.

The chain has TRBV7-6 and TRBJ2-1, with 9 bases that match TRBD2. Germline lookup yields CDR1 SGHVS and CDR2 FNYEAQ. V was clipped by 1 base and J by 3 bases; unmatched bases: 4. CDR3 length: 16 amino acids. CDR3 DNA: TGTGCCAGCAGCTTAGGGGCGGGGGGGCTCTACAATGAGCAGTTCTTC. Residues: CASSLGAGGLYNEQFF.

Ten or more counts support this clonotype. CDR3 bases: TGCGCCAGCAGCCAAGATCCGACTAGCACCCCTTTCTACAATGAGCAGTTCTTC. This gives the protein CASSQDPTSTPFYNEQFF. The V call is TRBV4-3, the J call TRBJ2-1; 7 bases are a match to TRBD2. The CDR3 is 18 amino acids. After removal of 0 bases from V and 3 bases from J, the junction contained 11 bases not matched to a gene. Germline assignment: CDR1 LGHNA and CDR2 YSLEER.

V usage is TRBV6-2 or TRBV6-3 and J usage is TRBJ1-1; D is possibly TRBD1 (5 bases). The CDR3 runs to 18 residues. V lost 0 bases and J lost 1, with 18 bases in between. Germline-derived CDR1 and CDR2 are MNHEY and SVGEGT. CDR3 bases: TGTGCCAGCAGTTACTCGACGCAGGGCGGTTTTGAGAACACTGAAGCTTTCTTT. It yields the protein CASSYSTQGGFENTEAFF.

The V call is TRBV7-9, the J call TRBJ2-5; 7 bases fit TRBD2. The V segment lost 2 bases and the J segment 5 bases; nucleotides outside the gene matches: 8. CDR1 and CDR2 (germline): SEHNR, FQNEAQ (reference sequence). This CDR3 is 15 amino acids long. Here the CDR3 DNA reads TGTGCCAGCAGCTTACCCCGCCGGGGAGGGGAGACCCAGTACTTC. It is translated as CASSLPRRGGETQYF.

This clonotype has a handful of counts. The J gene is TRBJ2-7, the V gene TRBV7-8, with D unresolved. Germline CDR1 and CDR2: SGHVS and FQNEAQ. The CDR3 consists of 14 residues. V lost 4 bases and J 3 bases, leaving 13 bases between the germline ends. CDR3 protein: CASSSIVEDYEQYF. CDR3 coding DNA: TGTGCCAGCAGCTCCATCGTTGAAGACTACGAGCAGTACTTC.